The clone carrying this TCR beta chain was detected once. Its antigen is unidentified. CDR3 size: 15 residues. V gave up 2 bases and J gave up 2 bases, with 10 bases separating them. Germline assignment: CDR1 SGHTA and CDR2 FQGNSA. As defined, naive CD8 cells were CD45RO-negative and positively selected for CCR7, with terminally differentiated effector memory CD45RA+ cells excluded. This entry comes from a study of shared clonotypes between healthy human individuals. Study results and caveats: Sampling included only blood; tissue repertoires likely differ.

The repertoire was sequenced with immunoSEQ multiplex PCR; TCRdb's copy has only in-frame clones and lacks some. Here the sample spans some 740,000 clones, roughly 92% being singletons. V and J are TRBV7-2 and TRBJ2-1, with TRBD2 as a possible D gene (6 bases). The specimen sequenced was naive CD8+ T cells sorted from blood. The TCR sequence derives from a man aged 25-45 years in good health. The CDR3 reads CASSLPEGAYNEQFF. CDR3 bases: TGTGCCAGCAGCTTACCGGAGGGAGCCTACAATGAGCAGTTCTTC.